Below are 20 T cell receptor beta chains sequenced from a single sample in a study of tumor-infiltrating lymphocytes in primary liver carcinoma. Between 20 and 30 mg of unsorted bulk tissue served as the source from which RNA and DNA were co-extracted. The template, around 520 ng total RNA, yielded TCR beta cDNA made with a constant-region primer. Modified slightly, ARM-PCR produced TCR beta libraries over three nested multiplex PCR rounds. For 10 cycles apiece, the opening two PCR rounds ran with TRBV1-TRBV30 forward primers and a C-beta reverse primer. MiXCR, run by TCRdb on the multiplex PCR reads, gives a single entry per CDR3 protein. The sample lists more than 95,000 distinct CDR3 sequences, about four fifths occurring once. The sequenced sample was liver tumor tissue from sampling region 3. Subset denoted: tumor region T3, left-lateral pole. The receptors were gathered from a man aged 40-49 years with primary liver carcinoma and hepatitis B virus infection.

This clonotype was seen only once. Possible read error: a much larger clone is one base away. The CDR3 loop reads CASSIGAISNQPQHF. The CDR3 DNA sequence: TGTGCCAGTAGTATAGGGGCCATTAGCAATCAGCCCCAGCATTTT. The genes are TRBV19 and TRBJ1-5; D not resolved. V lost 1 base and J 0 bases, leaving 7 bases between the germline ends. The length of the CDR3 is 15 residues. Germline V lookup: CDR1 LNHDA, CDR2 SQIVND (reference sequence).

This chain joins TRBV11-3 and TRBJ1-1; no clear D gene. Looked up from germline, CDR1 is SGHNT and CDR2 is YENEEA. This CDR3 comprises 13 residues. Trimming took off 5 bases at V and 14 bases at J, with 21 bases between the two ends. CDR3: CASSTALNTEVFF. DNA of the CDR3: TGTGCCAGCAGCACAGCTTTGAACACTGAAGTCTTCTTT.

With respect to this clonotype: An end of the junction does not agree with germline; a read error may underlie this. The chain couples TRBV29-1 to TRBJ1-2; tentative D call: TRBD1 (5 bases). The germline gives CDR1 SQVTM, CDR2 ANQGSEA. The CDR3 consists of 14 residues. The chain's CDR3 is CSIEAEEGVDGYIF. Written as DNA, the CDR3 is TGCAGCATAGAAGCGGAAGAAGGGGTGGATGGCTACATCTTC.

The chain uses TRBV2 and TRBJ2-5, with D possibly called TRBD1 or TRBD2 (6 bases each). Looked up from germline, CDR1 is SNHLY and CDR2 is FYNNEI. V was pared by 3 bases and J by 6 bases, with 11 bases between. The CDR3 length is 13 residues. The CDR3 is CASSERDTKTQYF. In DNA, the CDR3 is TGTGCCAGCAGTGAGCGGGACACAAAGACCCAGTACTTC. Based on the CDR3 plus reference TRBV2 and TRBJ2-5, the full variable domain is EPEVTQTPSHQVTQMGQEVILRCVPISNHLYFYWYRQILGQKVEFLVSFYNNEISEKSEIFDDQFSVERPDGSNFTLKIRSTKLEDSAMYFCASSERDTKTQYFGPGTRLLVL.

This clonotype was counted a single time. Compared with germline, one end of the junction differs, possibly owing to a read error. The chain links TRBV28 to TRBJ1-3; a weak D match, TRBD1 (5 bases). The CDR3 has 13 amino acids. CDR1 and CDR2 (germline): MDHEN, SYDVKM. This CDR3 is CDSSLSGNDTIYF. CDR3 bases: TGTGACAGCAGTCTTTCAGGGAATGACACTATATATTTT.

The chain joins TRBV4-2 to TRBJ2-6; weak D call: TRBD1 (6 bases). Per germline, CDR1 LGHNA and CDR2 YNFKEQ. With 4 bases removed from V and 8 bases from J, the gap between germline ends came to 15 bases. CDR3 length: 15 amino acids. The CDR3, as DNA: TGTGCCAGCAGCCGTCAGGGGTTCGGGCCCAACGTCCTGACTTTC. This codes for CASSRQGFGPNVLTF.

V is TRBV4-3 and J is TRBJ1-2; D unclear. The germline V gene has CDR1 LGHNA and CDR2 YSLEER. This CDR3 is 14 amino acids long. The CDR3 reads CVSSQDSGLGGYTF. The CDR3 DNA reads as TGCGTCAGTAGCCAAGATTCAGGCTTGGGGGGCTACACCTTC.

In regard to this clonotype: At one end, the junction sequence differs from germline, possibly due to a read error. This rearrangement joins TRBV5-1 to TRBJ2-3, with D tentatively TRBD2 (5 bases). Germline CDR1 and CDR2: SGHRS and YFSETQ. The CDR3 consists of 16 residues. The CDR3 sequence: CASSLNDRASTDTHYF. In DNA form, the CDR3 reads TGCGCCAGCAGCTTGAACGACCGTGCTAGCACAGATACGCATTATTTT.

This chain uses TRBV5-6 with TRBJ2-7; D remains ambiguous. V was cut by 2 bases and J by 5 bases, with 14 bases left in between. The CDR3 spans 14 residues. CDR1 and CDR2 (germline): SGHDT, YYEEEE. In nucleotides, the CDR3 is TGTGCCAGCAGCTTAGGAGCAGGTTCCCACGAGCAGTACTTC. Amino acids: CASSLGAGSHEQYF.

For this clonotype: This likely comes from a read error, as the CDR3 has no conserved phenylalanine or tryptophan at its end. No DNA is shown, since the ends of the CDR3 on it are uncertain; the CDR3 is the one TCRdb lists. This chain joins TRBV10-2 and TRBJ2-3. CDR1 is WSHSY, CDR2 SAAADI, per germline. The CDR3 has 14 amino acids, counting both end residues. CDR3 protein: CASSVLASTDTRYL.

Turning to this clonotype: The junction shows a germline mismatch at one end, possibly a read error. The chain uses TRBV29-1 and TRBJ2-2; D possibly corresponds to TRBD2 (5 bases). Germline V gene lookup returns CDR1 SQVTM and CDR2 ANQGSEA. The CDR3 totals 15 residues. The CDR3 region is CSVGISAAKTGDLFF. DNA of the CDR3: TGCAGCGTTGGGATTAGCGCGGCGAAGACCGGGGATCTGTTTTTT.

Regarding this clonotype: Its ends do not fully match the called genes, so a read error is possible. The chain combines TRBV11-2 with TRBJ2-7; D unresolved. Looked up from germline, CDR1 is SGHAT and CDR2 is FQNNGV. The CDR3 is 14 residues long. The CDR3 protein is CASDFNMNSYEQYF. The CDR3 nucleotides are TGCGCCAGCGACTTTAACATGAACTCCTACGAGCAGTACTTC.

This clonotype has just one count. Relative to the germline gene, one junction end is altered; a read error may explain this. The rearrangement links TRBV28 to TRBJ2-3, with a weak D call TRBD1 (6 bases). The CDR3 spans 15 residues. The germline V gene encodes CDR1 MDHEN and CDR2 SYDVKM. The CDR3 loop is CARSLRQGFTDTQYF. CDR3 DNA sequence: TGTGCCAGAAGTTTACGCCAGGGGTTCACAGATACGCAGTATTTT.

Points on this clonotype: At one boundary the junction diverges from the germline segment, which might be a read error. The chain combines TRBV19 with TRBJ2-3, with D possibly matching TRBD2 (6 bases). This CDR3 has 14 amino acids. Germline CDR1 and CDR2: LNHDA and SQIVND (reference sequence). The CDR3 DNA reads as TGTGCCAGTAGGCCCGGGACTTCGATAGATACGCGGTATTTT. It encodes CASRPGTSIDTRYF.

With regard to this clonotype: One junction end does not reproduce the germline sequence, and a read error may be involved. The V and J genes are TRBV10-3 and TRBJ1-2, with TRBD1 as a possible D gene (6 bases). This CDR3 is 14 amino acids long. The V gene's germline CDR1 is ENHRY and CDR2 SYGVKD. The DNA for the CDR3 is TGTGCCATCAGTGACTCGTCAGGGGACTACGGCTACACCTTC. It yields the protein CAISDSSGDYGYTF.

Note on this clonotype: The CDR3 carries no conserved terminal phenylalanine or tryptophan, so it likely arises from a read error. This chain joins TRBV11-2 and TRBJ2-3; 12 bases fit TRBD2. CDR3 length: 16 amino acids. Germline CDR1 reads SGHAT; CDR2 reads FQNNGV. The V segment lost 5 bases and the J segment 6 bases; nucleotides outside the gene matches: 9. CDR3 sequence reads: CASSALTSGSGDTQYL. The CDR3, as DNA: TGTGCCAGCAGCGCTCTGACTAGCGGGAGTGGGGATACGCAGTATCTT.

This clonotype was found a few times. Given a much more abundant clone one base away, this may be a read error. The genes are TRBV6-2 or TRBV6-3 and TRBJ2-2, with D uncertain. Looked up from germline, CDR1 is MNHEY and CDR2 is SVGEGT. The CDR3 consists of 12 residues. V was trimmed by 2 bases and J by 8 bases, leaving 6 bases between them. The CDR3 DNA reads TGTGCCAGCAGTTACCTCCCTGGGGAGCTGTTTTTT. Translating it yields CASSYLPGELFF.

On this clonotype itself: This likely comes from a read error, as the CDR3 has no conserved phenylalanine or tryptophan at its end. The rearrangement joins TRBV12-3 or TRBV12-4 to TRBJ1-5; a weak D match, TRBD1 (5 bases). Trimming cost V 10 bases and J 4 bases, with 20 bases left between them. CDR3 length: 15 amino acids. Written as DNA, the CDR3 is TGTGCCAACACGTGGGGCACCGCAATAAATCAGCCCCAGCATCTT. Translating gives CANTWGTAINQPQHL.

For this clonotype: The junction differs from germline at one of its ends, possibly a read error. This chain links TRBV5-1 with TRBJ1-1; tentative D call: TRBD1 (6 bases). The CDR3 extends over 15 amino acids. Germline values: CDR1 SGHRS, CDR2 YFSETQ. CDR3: CASCDRPGWNTEVFF. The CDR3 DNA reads TGCGCCAGCTGCGACAGGCCGGGGTGGAACACTGAAGTTTTCTTT.

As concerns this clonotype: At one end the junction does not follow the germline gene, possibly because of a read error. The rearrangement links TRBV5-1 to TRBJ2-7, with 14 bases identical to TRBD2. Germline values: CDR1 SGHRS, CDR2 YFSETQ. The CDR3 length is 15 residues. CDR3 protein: CTSSVGTSGSPEQYF. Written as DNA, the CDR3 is TGCACCAGCAGTGTGGGGACTAGCGGGAGCCCCGAGCAGTACTTC.